This is a list of T cell receptor beta chains from one sample in a study of shared clonotypes between healthy human individuals. This table comes from immunoSEQ multiplex PCR, and its TCRdb copy is limited to in-frame clones, with some not included. The sample includes approximately 2.5 million clones, around 94% of them seen just once. The specimen was naive CD4+ T cells sorted from blood. Receptors originate from a young man in good health. The CDR3 runs from the conserved cysteine through the conserved F or W. The D gene is left open where the match is weak. Not every row has a clone size; where given, it reads once, few, many or a size class.

CDR3 DNA	CDR3 protein	V gene	J gene	clone size	D gene
TGTGCCAGCAGTTCTCGGACCGGGATTAACACTGAAGCTTTCTTT	CASSSRTGINTEAFF	TRBV28	TRBJ1-1	-	-
TGCGCCAGCAGCTTGTACCTGATGAACACTGAAGCTTTCTTT	CASSLYLMNTEAFF	TRBV5-1	TRBJ1-1	-	-
TGTGCTAGTGGTTGGGGGACTACTTACAATGAGCAGTTCTTC	CASGWGTTYNEQFF	TRBV12-5	TRBJ2-1	once	TRBD2
TGCGCCAGCAGCCCAGATACCCGGGTAGATACGCAGTATTTT	CASSPDTRVDTQYF	TRBV4-3	TRBJ2-3	-	-
TGTGCCAGTAGTTCGCCGGGACAGACACTCTACGAGCAGTACTTC	CASSSPGQTLYEQYF	TRBV19	TRBJ2-7	-	TRBD1
TGTGCCAGCAGCTTAGATCGAGGGATGAACACTGAAGCTTTCTTT	CASSLDRGMNTEAFF	TRBV11-3	TRBJ1-1	-	-
TGCGCCAGCAGCTCTGGGACGGATCCCTACGAGCAGTACTTC	CASSSGTDPYEQYF	TRBV5-1	TRBJ2-7	-	-
TGCGCCAGCAGTGACTTCACGACAGGGGGGAGCTACGAGCAGTACTTC	CASSDFTTGGSYEQYF	TRBV10-2	TRBJ2-7	-	TRBD1
TGTGCCATCAGTGAGCGGGAATTATTGGGCCCCACCGCAAACGAGCAGTACTTC	CAISERELLGPTANEQYF	TRBV10-3	TRBJ2-7	-	-
TGTGCCAGCAGGGGGATCAATCAGCCCCAGCATTTT	CASRGINQPQHF	TRBV2	TRBJ1-5	-	-
TGCGCCAGCACGACTTACAATGAGCAGTTCTTC	CASTTYNEQFF	TRBV10-1	TRBJ2-1	-	-
TGTGCCAGTAGCACTAATTGGAGTAATGGTCAGCCCCAGCATTTT	CASSTNWSNGQPQHF	TRBV19	TRBJ1-5	-	-
TGTGCCAGCAGCTCTGGGGGGCCGAACACCGGGGAGCTGTTTTTT	CASSSGGPNTGELFF	TRBV5-4	TRBJ2-2	-	-
TGCGCCAGCAGCGAGGTAGTCGGGGGCCAAGAGACCCAGTACTTC	CASSEVVGGQETQYF	TRBV5-1	TRBJ2-5	-	-
TGTGCCAGTAGTATCGGGGGACTAGCGGGAAAAGAGACCCAGTACTTC	CASSIGGLAGKETQYF	TRBV19	TRBJ2-5	-	TRBD2
TGCGCCAGCAGCTCTGGGGCTAGCGGAGCCACAGATACGCAGTATTTT	CASSSGASGATDTQYF	TRBV5-1	TRBJ2-3	-	TRBD2